These 28 T cell receptor beta chains originate from one sample sequenced in a study of CD8 T cells in ankylosing spondylitis. Antigen specificity for these receptors is unknown. MiXCR, run by TCRdb on the 5' RACE reads, gives a single entry per CDR3 protein. Counted here are approximately 540,000 distinct CDR3 sequences, 9.5% to 15% occurring once; the ten biggest clones make up around 6.8%. Study conclusions and caveats: Characteristic, it appeared, of ankylosing spondylitis blood was a TCR beta motif of about eight highly homologous variants.

The material sequenced was blood, either unsorted or a sorted T cell fraction (not recorded which). The receptors shown here come from a male donor with ankylosing spondylitis.

This chain connects TRBV7-9 to TRBJ2-3; TRBD1 aligns across 7 bases. This CDR3 is built from 16 residues. V dropped 5 bases and J dropped 1; count of bases not matched to a gene: 9. Germline-derived CDR1 and CDR2 are SEHNR and FQNEAQ (reference sequence). The CDR3 DNA follows: TGTGCCAGCAGCACGCGACAGGGAGTGGGCACAGATACGCAGTATTTT. Encoded protein: CASSTRQGVGTDTQYF. The complete variable domain, with remaining parts taken from reference TRBV7-9 and TRBJ2-3, reads DTGVSQNPRHKITKRGQNVTFRCDPISEHNRLYWYRQTLGQGPEFLTYFQNEAQLEKSRLLSDRFSAERPKGSFSTLEIQRTEQGDSAMYLCASSTRQGVGTDTQYFGPGTRLTVL.

The chain uses TRBV5-1 and TRBJ1-3, with a weak D call TRBD1 (6 bases). From germline, CDR1 is SGHRS and CDR2 YFSETQ. CDR3 length: 18 amino acids. Deletions cut 6 bases from V and 0 bases from J, with 22 bases between. In nucleotides, the CDR3 is TGCGCCAGCACCCTCGACAGGCCTCCTTGGGGCTCTGGAAACACCATATATTTT. It yields the protein CASTLDRPPWGSGNTIYF.

This clonotype was counted between two and nine times. This chain joins TRBV24-1 and TRBJ2-7; no clear D. The length of the CDR3 is 13 residues. From germline, CDR1 is KGHDR and CDR2 SFDVKD. V lost 3 bases, J lost 0 bases, and 5 bases lay in between. The CDR3 nucleotides read TGTGCCACCAGTGATCTCAGCTCCTACGAGCAGTACTTC. It is translated as CATSDLSSYEQYF.

The rearrangement joins TRBV29-1 to TRBJ1-2; weak D call: TRBD1 (5 bases). V lost 7 bases and J lost 8, with 14 bases in between. The CDR3 length is 11 residues. Germline CDR1 reads SQVTM; CDR2 reads ANQGSEA. The CDR3, as DNA: TGCAGCGATACTGGGGGACGGGGCTACACCTTC. Encoded protein: CSDTGGRGYTF. Looking up the rest from reference TRBV29-1 and TRBJ1-2 gives the full variable domain: SAVISQKPSRDICQRGTSLTIQCQVDSQVTMMFWYRQQPGQSLTLIATANQGSEATYESGFVIDKFPISRPNLTFSTLTVSNMSPEDSSIYLCSDTGGRGYTFGSGTRLTVV.

This clonotype was detected only a few times. V usage is TRBV5-1 and J usage is TRBJ2-1, with 8 bases that match TRBD2. CDR3 length equals 17 residues. Germline CDR1 and CDR2: SGHRS and YFSETQ. Losses at the gene ends were 3 bases for V and 5 bases for J; bases not matched to a gene: 13. CDR3 sequence: CASSSPVAGPGDNEQFF. The CDR3 nucleotides are TGCGCCAGCAGCTCTCCAGTAGCGGGACCAGGGGACAATGAGCAGTTCTTC.

On this clonotype: The junction departs from germline at one end; a sequencing error may be responsible. V gene TRBV5-4 combines with J gene TRBJ2-1; D remains ambiguous. The germline gives CDR1 SGHNT, CDR2 YYREEE (reference sequence). The CDR3 loop spans 16 amino acids. CDR3 sequence reads: CASSLDAGTVLNGQFF. CDR3 sequence (DNA): TGTGCCAGCAGCTTGGACGCAGGCACGGTTTTGAATGGGCAGTTCTTC.

This chain links TRBV10-3 with TRBJ1-2, with a possible D match to TRBD1 (6 bases). Germline V CDR1 and CDR2: ENHRY, SYGVKD. V gave up 3 bases and J gave up 11 bases, with 16 bases separating them. This CDR3 has 13 residues. CDR3 amino acids: CAISDPQWGAYTF. DNA for the CDR3: TGTGCCATCAGTGACCCCCAATGGGGGGCTTACACCTTC.

CDR3: CATSDRTGKFYNEQFF. In nucleotides, the CDR3 is TGTGCCACCAGTGATCGGACAGGGAAATTTTACAATGAGCAGTTCTTC. The chain links TRBV24-1 to TRBJ2-1; TRBD1 matches at 8 bases. Looked up from germline, CDR1 is KGHDR and CDR2 is SFDVKD. CDR3 length: 16 amino acids. The V and J ends lost 3 bases and 4 bases, in that order; junction bases with no gene match: 7.

The sample holds a few counts of this clonotype. Here the CDR3 DNA reads TGTGCCAGCAGCTTAGACCCTTTGGCGGAAAGCTCCTACAATGAGCAGTTCTTC. It encodes CASSLDPLAESSYNEQFF. The V and J genes are TRBV7-8 and TRBJ2-1; D is unresolved. V was cut by 1 base and J by 0 bases, with 16 bases left in between. Germline CDR1 is SGHVS and CDR2 is FQNEAQ. The CDR3 is 18 amino acids.

This clonotype was observed a few times. The chain joins TRBV7-9 to TRBJ1-5, with D possibly matching TRBD1 (6 bases). With 7 bases removed from V and 7 bases from J, the gap between germline ends came to 14 bases. The CDR3 runs to 13 residues. Germline V gene data show CDR1 as SEHNR and CDR2 as FQNEAQ (reference sequence). CDR3 in DNA: TGTGCCAGCACTAACAGGGAAGACCAGCCCCAGCATTTT. Amino acids: CASTNREDQPQHF.

CDR3 bases: TGTGCCAGCAGCTCGACAGGAGTTTGGGGCACTGAAGCTTTCTTT. This translates into CASSSTGVWGTEAFF. V gene TRBV7-8 combines with J gene TRBJ1-1, with a possible D match to TRBD1 (6 bases). Trimming pared 4 bases from V and 4 bases from J, leaving 16 bases between. Germline-derived CDR1 and CDR2 are SGHVS and FQNEAQ. This CDR3 contains 15 residues. Complete variable domain (other parts from reference TRBV7-8 and TRBJ1-1): GAGVSQSPRYKVAKRGQDVALRCDPISGHVSLFWYQQALGQGPEFLTYFQNEAQLDKSGLPSDRFFAERPEGSVSTLKIQRTQQEDSAVYLCASSSTGVWGTEAFFGQGTRLTVV.

This clonotype appeared a few times. V and J are TRBV4-2 and TRBJ2-7; 8 bases map to TRBD2. The germline gives CDR1 LGHNA, CDR2 YNFKEQ. The CDR3 runs to 15 residues. V was clipped by 3 bases and J by 6 bases; unmatched bases: 10. The CDR3 bases are TGTGCCAGCAGCCAGAGACCGGGACTAGAGAGCGAGCAGTACTTC. This codes for CASSQRPGLESEQYF.

Worth noting for this clonotype: This could be a read error, since a much larger clone is one nucleotide away. The chain uses TRBV15 and TRBJ2-3, with 8 bases aligning to TRBD2. CDR3 length equals 15 residues. Trimming cost V 5 bases and J 2 bases; bases outside gene matches: 6. Germline CDR1 is LNHNV and CDR2 is YYDKDF (reference sequence). CDR3 amino acids: CATSFPAGVTDTQYF. The CDR3 region has the DNA TGTGCCACCAGCTTTCCAGCGGGAGTCACAGATACGCAGTATTTT.

This clonotype came up a few times. The chain combines TRBV3-1 with TRBJ2-7; 8 bases align to TRBD1. CDR1 and CDR2 from the germline V gene are LGHDT and YNNKEL (reference sequence). The CDR3 has 15 residues. V lost 5 bases and J lost 3; bases outside the gene matches: 9. CDR3 DNA: TGTGCCAGCAGCAGGGAACAGGGGGTTGGCTACGAGCAGTACTTC. Its translation is CASSREQGVGYEQYF.

This clonotype was counted at least ten times. The chain couples TRBV11-3 to TRBJ2-1; 9 bases map to TRBD2. This CDR3 comprises 14 residues. The junction had 6 bases not matched to a gene; V was cut back by 7 bases and J by 5 bases. The germline gives CDR1 SGHNT, CDR2 YENEEA. This CDR3 is CASNPSGNHNEQFF. CDR3 coding DNA: TGTGCCAGCAATCCTAGCGGGAACCACAATGAGCAGTTCTTC.

On this clonotype: This is likely a read error, given that the CDR3 carries no conserved phenylalanine or tryptophan at its end. This chain links TRBV7-2 with TRBJ2-3; TRBD1 aligns across 7 bases. Trimming at V came to 5 bases and at J to 6 bases, leaving 11 bases not matched to a gene. The CDR3 has 15 amino acids. Germline V gene sequence: CDR1 SGHTA, CDR2 FQGNSA. CDR3 DNA: TGTGCCAGCAGCACAAACCTACAGGGGAGCGATACGCAGTATTCT. Its protein is CASSTNLQGSDTQYS.

This clonotype was seen many times. The rearrangement joins TRBV4-1 to TRBJ2-2, with 9 bases lining up with TRBD1. CDR1 and CDR2 (germline): MGHRA, YSYEKL. Losses at the gene ends were 3 bases for V and 4 bases for J; bases not matched to a gene: 6. There are 16 residues in the CDR3. CDR3 sequence reads: CASSHAGTGTTGELFF. CDR3 in DNA: TGCGCCAGCAGCCATGCCGGGACAGGGACCACCGGGGAGCTGTTTTTT.

This clonotype has at least ten counts. The V gene is TRBV12-3 or TRBV12-4, the J gene TRBJ1-2; possible D gene TRBD1, 5 bases. Trimming took off 5 bases at V and 4 bases at J, with 20 bases between the two ends. This CDR3 has 16 residues. The CDR3 sequence: CASSPGPRGKSYGYTF. The CDR3 region has the DNA TGTGCCAGCAGTCCGGGACCCCGAGGGAAGTCCTATGGCTACACCTTC.

The chain is built from TRBV12-3 or TRBV12-4 and TRBJ2-5, with D unresolved. The CDR3 contains 15 residues. V gave up 5 bases and J gave up 0 bases, with 13 bases separating them. The CDR3 is CASSLTTVNQETQYF. The CDR3 DNA is TGTGCCAGCAGTCTCACCACAGTCAACCAAGAGACCCAGTACTTC.

DNA for the CDR3: TGCAGCGCCGACAGGGGAATGAACACTGAAGCTTTCTTT. It is translated as CSADRGMNTEAFF. The genes are TRBV29-1 and TRBJ1-1; 8 bases are shared with TRBD1. This CDR3 is 13 amino acids long. Germline CDR1 is SQVTM and CDR2 is ANQGSEA. With V trimmed by 7 bases and J by 0 bases, 4 bases remained unmatched.

This clonotype appeared a few times. The chain is built from TRBV11-3 and TRBJ2-2; D ambiguous. The CDR3 runs 12 residues. Trimming shortened V by 8 bases and J by 5 bases, and 9 bases separated the two germline ends. Germline loops: CDR1 SGHNT, CDR2 YENEEA. The CDR3 spells CASQRKTGELFF. In DNA form, the CDR3 reads TGTGCCAGCCAAAGAAAGACCGGGGAGCTGTTTTTT.

This CDR3 reads CASAPDVGEKLFF. CDR3 DNA: TGCGCCAGCGCCCCAGACGTGGGAGAAAAACTGTTTTTT. The V call is TRBV5-1, the J call TRBJ1-4; D gene unclear. Looked up from germline, CDR1 is SGHRS and CDR2 is YFSETQ. V was trimmed by 7 bases and J by 8 bases, leaving 15 bases between them. CDR3 size: 13 residues.

This chain links TRBV11-3 with TRBJ2-1, with TRBD2 identical over 8 bases. This CDR3 is built from 16 residues. Trimming took 5 bases from V and 3 from J; bases not matched to a gene: 9. Germline assignment: CDR1 SGHNT and CDR2 YENEEA. The CDR3 nucleotides are TGTGCCAGCAGCCGCACTAGCGGAGATATCTACAATGAGCAGTTCTTC. This encodes CASSRTSGDIYNEQFF.

This chain connects TRBV12-3 or TRBV12-4 to TRBJ2-1; perhaps TRBD1 as D (5 bases). V was clipped by 1 base and J by 12 bases, with 13 bases between them. This CDR3 is built from 13 residues. For the CDR3, the DNA is TGTGCCAGCAGTTTAGACAGGCTTAGGGGGCAGTTCTTC. This sequence encodes CASSLDRLRGQFF.

In its sample, this clonotype was seen a few times. This rearrangement joins TRBV3-1 to TRBJ1-3; D might be TRBD1 (5 bases). CDR3 length equals 15 residues. Germline CDR1 and CDR2: LGHDT and YNNKEL (reference sequence). Trimming took 4 bases from V and 4 from J, leaving 14 bases between them. The CDR3 loop reads CASSPAGGAGNTIYF. For the CDR3, the DNA is TGTGCCAGCAGCCCGGCTGGGGGAGCGGGAAACACCATATATTTT.

The rearrangement links TRBV10-1 to TRBJ2-7; 12 bases match TRBD1. J gave up 7 bases and V 2 bases, and 6 bases lay outside the gene matches. The CDR3 consists of 15 residues. Germline CDR1 and CDR2: WNHNN and SYGVQD (reference sequence). CDR3 DNA sequence: TGCGCCAGCAGTGAGCCGGGACAGGGGGCAAGGGAGCAGTACGTC. Translating gives CASSEPGQGAREQYV.

This clonotype showed up just a few times. The rearrangement joins TRBV5-1 to TRBJ1-4; 10 bases are shared with TRBD1. The CDR3 is 15 amino acids. CDR1 and CDR2 from the germline V gene are SGHRS and YFSETQ. Trimming removed 0 bases from V and 8 bases from J; junction bases left unmatched: 4. CDR3 nucleotides: TGCGCCAGCAGCTTGGGGACAGGGGGGAGAGAAAAACTGTTTTTT. As protein: CASSLGTGGREKLFF.

This chain connects TRBV2 to TRBJ1-4; no reliable D call. Trimming took 7 bases from V and 1 from J, leaving 7 bases between them. The CDR3 consists of 13 residues. The V gene's germline CDR1 is SNHLY and CDR2 FYNNEI. CDR3 in DNA: TGTGCCAGCAACGATGGAACTAATGAAAAACTGTTTTTT. Protein: CASNDGTNEKLFF. Full variable domain (rest looked up from reference TRBV2 and TRBJ1-4): EPEVTQTPSHQVTQMGQEVILRCVPISNHLYFYWYRQILGQKVEFLVSFYNNEISEKSEIFDDQFSVERPDGSNFTLKIRSTKLEDSAMYFCASNDGTNEKLFFGSGTQLSVL.